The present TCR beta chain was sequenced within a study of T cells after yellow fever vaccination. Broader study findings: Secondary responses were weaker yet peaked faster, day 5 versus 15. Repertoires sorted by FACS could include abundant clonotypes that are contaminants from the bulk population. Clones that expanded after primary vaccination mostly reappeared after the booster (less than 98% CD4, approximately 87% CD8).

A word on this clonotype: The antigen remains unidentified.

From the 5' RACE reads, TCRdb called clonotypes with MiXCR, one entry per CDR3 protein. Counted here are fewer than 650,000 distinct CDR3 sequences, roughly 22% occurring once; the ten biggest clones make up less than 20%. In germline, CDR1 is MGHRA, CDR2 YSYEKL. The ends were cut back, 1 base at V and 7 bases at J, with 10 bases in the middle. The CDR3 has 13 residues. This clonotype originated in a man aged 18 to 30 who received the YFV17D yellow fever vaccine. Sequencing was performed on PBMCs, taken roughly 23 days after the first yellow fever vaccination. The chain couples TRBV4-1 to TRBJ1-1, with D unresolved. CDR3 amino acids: CASSQVQMLEAFF. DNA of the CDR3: TGCGCCAGCAGCCAAGTTCAGATGCTTGAAGCTTTCTTT.